This T cell receptor beta chain was sequenced during a study of blood T cell repertoires in COVID-19. The wider study: COVID-19 samples, acute and convalescent, were from the United States, Italy and Spain.

Germline V gene data show CDR1 as SNHLY and CDR2 as FYNNEI. The CDR3 loop spans 15 amino acids. V shed 7 bases and J shed 7 bases, with 17 bases lying between them. Original handling: Reference gene primer amplification in the assay estimated nucleated cell counts. Clones were sequenced by immunoSEQ multiplex PCR, and TCRdb holds only the in-frame ones, with some missing. V and J calls and clone size are copied from that table; D and trimming were computed from the DNA. The sample lists 350,000 to 450,000 clones; approximately 90% were seen once. V usage is TRBV2 and J usage is TRBJ1-6, with D perhaps matching TRBD1 (6 bases). The sequencing input was PBMCs or T cells enriched from blood (not recorded which). The TCR comes from a man aged 25-40 years who had recovered from COVID-19. The CDR3 DNA is TGTGCCAGCACGACGCAGGGGATGAGCAATTCACCCCTCCACTTT. Translated: CASTTQGMSNSPLHF.